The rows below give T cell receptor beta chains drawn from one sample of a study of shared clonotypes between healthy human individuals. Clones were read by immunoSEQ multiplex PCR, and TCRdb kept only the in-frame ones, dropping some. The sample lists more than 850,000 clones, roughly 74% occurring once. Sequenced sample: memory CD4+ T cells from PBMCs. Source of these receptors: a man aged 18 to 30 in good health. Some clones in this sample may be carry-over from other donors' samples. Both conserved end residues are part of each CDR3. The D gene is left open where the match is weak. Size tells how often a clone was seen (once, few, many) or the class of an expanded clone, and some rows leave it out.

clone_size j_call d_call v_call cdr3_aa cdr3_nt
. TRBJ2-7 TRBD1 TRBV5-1 CASSSGQGVHEQYF TGCGCCAGCAGCTCGGGACAGGGTGTCCACGAGCAGTACTTC
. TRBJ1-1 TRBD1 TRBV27 CASSARDSTEAFF TGTGCCAGCAGTGCCCGGGACAGCACTGAAGCTTTCTTT
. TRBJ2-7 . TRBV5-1 CASSLRFAYEQYF TGCGCCAGCAGCTTGCGGTTCGCCTACGAGCAGTACTTC
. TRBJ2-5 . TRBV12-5 CASGFGETQYF TGTGCTAGTGGTTTTGGGGAGACCCAGTACTTC
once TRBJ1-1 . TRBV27 CASSRHREDTEAFF TGTGCCAGCAGTCGCCACAGGGAGGACACTGAAGCTTTCTTT
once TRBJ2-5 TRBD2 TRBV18 CASSPPRLAGNQETQYF TGTGCCAGCTCACCACCAAGACTAGCGGGGAACCAAGAGACCCAGTACTTC
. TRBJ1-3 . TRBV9 CASSVDPLGGGNTIYF TGTGCCAGCAGCGTAGATCCCCTTGGTGGGGGAAACACCATATATTTT
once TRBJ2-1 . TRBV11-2 CASSYYRVGDNEQFF TGTGCCAGCAGCTATTACAGGGTCGGCGACAATGAGCAGTTCTTC
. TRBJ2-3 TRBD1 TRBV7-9 CASRANRGQTDTQYF TGTGCCAGCAGAGCCAACAGGGGGCAGACAGATACGCAGTATTTT
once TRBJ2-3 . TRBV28 CASSPHPTGGTDTQYF TGTGCCAGCAGTCCACACCCGACAGGCGGGACAGATACGCAGTATTTT